This T cell receptor beta chain is from a study of cytomegalovirus exposure and HLA in healthy donors. This CDR3 has 16 amino acids. Germline CDR1 is SGHNT and CDR2 is YENEEA. V lost 4 bases, J lost 4 bases, and 20 bases lay in between. Profiling relied on immunoSEQ multiplex PCR, and the TCRdb table lists in-frame clones only, not all of them. There are 220,000 or so clones in the sample; roughly 84% occur only once, and over 12% lies in the top ten. The sample was PBMCs. The TCR sequence derives from a woman in her 30s in good health and CMV-seropositive. The rearrangement uses TRBV11-3 and TRBJ2-7; unclear D gene. The CDR3 coding sequence is TGTGCCAGCAGCTCGTCAACATACGGTCCCACTTACGAGCAGTACTTC. This gives the protein CASSSSTYGPTYEQYF.